This T cell receptor beta chain is from a study of blood T cells in healthy people across ages. Study observations and caveats: Diversity of TCR beta per million T cells declined in a roughly linear way with age. Donor CMV infection status was unknown, possibly confounding age-related changes in expanded clonotypes.

Next came a second PCR, run for about 7 to 12 cycles, which used a sample-barcoded 5' primer along with a J-beta primer mix. TCRdb analysed the 5' RACE reads with MiXCR anew, one entry per CDR3 protein. The table shows 1.5 million to 1.8 million distinct CDR3 sequences, with under 55% occurring only once. The junction had 10 bases not matched to a gene; V was cut back by 8 bases and J by 6 bases. The CDR3 runs 16 residues. Regarding this clonotype: Its specificity is not known.

The chain is built from TRBV12-3 or TRBV12-4 and TRBJ2-1; TRBD2 agrees at 13 bases. The TCR originated in a woman younger than 30 in good health. Sequencing was carried out using blood. The CDR3 sequence: CASRYLGLAGSNEQFF. In DNA, the CDR3 is TGTGCCAGCCGCTACTTGGGACTAGCGGGAAGCAATGAGCAGTTCTTC.